This TCR beta chain was found in a study of blood T cell repertoires in COVID-19. The CDR3 contains 16 residues. V lost 5 bases, J lost 4 bases, and 8 bases stayed unmatched. Germline lookup yields CDR1 SGHAT and CDR2 FQDESV (reference sequence). Libraries were prepared by immunoSEQ multiplex PCR; TCRdb keeps only in-frame clonotypes and omits some of them. This sample carries 45,000 to 60,000 clones, around 88% of them seen once, and the ten largest clones take around 1.2%. The sample taken for sequencing was peripheral blood. This TCR derives from a man aged 55-75 years with acute or convalescent COVID-19. V usage is TRBV11-1 and J usage is TRBJ2-5, with 12 bases identical to TRBD2. Here the CDR3 reads CASSPTSGRGGETQYF. The CDR3 coding sequence is TGTGCCAGCAGCCCGACTAGCGGGAGAGGCGGAGAGACCCAGTACTTC.